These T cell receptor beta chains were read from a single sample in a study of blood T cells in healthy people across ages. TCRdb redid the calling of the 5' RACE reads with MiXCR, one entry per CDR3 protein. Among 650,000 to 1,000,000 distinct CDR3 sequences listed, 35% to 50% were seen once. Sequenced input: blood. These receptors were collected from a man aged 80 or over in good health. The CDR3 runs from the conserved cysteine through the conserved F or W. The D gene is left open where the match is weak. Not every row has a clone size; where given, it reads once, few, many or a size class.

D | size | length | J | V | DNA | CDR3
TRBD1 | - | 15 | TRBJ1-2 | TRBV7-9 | TGTGCCAGCAGCCAACGCGGACAGGGATACTATGGCTACACCTTC | CASSQRGQGYYGYTF
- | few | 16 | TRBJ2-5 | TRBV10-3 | TGTGCCATCAGTGACTCAGGCCCCAGTATCCAAGAGACCCAGTACTTC | CAISDSGPSIQETQYF
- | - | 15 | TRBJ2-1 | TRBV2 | TGTGCCAGCAGTGAAGTCGACGGGGAGTACAATGAGCAGTTCTTC | CASSEVDGEYNEQFF
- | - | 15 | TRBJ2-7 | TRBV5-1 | TGCGCCAGCAGCTTTGTTGGGGGGGCAGTAGACGAGCAGTACTTC | CASSFVGGAVDEQYF
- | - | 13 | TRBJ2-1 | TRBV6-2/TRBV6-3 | TGTGCCAGCAGTTACGGGGGCTTGGGGGAGCAGTTCTTC | CASSYGGLGEQFF
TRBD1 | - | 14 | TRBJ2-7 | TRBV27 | TGTGCCAGCAGTCCCGAAGGGACAGAACCTTCACGGTACTTC | CASSPEGTEPSRYF
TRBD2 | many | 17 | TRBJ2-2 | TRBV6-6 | TGTGCCAGCAGTTACTCGATACTAGCGGGGAACACCGGGGAGCTGTTTTTT | CASSYSILAGNTGELFF
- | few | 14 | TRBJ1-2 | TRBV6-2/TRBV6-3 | TGTGCCAGCAGTTACTCCGGGGTCTACTATGGCTACACCTTC | CASSYSGVYYGYTF
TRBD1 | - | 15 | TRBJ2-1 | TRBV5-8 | TGTGCCAGCAGCCGAGGACAGGTTAGGGGACATGAGCAGTTCTTC | CASSRGQVRGHEQFF
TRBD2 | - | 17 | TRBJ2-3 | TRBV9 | TGTGCCAGCAGCGTAGGGCTAGCGGGTCCCAGCACAGATACGCAGTATTTT | CASSVGLAGPSTDTQYF
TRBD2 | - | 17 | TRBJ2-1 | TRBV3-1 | TGTGCCAGCAGCCACGCTGGCGGGAGGGCGACCTACAATGAGCAGTTCTTC | CASSHAGGRATYNEQFF
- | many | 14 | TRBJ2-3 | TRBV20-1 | TGCAGTGCTAGAGGGCTAGCGTCCACGGATACGCAGTATTTT | CSARGLASTDTQYF
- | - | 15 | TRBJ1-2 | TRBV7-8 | TGTGCCAGCAGCTTAGGGTTTGGGGTAATGGAGGGCTACACCTTC | CASSLGFGVMEGYTF
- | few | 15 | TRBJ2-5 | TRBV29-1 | TGCAGCGTTGAAGATCTTGGGGGAGGAAAAGAGACCCAGTACTTC | CSVEDLGGGKETQYF
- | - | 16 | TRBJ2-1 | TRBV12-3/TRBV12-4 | TGTGCCAGCAGTGGTGGGGTAGCGCAGTCCTACAATGAGCAGTTCTTC | CASSGGVAQSYNEQFF
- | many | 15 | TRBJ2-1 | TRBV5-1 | TGCGCCAGCAGCTTGGGTCAGCCCCCCCTAAATGAGCAGTTCTTC | CASSLGQPPLNEQFF
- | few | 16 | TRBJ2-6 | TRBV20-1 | TGCAGTGCTAGGGGACGACGGTCCTCTGGGGCCAACGTCCTGACTTTC | CSARGRRSSGANVLTF
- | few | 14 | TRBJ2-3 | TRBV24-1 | TGTGCCACCAGTTTGACAGATTACACAGATACGCAGTATTTT | CATSLTDYTDTQYF
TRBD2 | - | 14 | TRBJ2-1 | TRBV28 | TGTGCCAGCAGTTCGGGACTAGCGGGAGTCGAGCAGTTCTTT | CASSSGLAGVEQFF
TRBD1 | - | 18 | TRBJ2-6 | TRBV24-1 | TGTGCCACCACGCGGACAGGGCCCCACCTCTCTGGGGCCAACGTCCTGACTTTC | CATTRTGPHLSGANVLTF
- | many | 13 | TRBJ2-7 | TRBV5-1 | TGCGCCAGCAGCGAGGACGTTGCCTACGAGCAGTACTTC | CASSEDVAYEQYF
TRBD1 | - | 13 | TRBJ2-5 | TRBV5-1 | TGCGCCAGCGGGTTGGACAGGGCGGCTGAGCAGTACTTC | CASGLDRAAEQYF
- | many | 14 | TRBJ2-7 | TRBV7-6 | TGTGCCAGCAGCTTAGTGGCAGGGGGAGGCGAGCAGTACTTC | CASSLVAGGGEQYF
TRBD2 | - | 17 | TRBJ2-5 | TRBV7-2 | TGTGCCAGCAGCTTAGTATTGGGTCTAGCGGTTCAAGAGACCCAGTACTTC | CASSLVLGLAVQETQYF
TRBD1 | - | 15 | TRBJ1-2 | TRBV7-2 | TGTGCCAGCAGCTTAAAGGGACAGGGGACCTATGGCTACACCTTC | CASSLKGQGTYGYTF
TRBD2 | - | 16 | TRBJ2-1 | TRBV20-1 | TGCAGTGCTAGAGATCAGTTGACTAGCGGGAGCTATGAGCAGTTCTTC | CSARDQLTSGSYEQFF
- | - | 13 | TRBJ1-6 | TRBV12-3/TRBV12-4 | TGTGCCAGCAACCCGTCCCGCGATTCACCCCTCCACTTT | CASNPSRDSPLHF
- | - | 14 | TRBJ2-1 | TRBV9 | TGTGCCAGCACCAACCGAGGCTCCTACAATGAGCAGTTCTTC | CASTNRGSYNEQFF
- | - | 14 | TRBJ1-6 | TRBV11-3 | TGTGCCAGCAGCGTCGGTCCGGTTAATTCACCCCTCCACTTT | CASSVGPVNSPLHF
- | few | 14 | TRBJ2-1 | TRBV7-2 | TGTGCCAGCAGCTTAGTTTATGGAGCCAGTGAGCAGTTCTTC | CASSLVYGASEQFF
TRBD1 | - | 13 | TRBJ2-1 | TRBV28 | TGTGCCAGCAGGACACACAGGGGCAATGAGCAGTTCTTC | CASRTHRGNEQFF
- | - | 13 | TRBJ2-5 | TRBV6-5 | TGTGCCAGCAGTACTGGGACTGAGGTAACCCAGTACTTC | CASSTGTEVTQYF
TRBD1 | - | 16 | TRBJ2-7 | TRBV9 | TGTGCCAGCAGCAAGGACACCGGGACAGGGGTCTACGAGCAGTACTTC | CASSKDTGTGVYEQYF
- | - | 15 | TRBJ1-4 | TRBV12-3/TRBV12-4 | TGTGCCAGCAGTTTTGAGGGAGGAACTAATGAAAAACTGTTTTTT | CASSFEGGTNEKLFF
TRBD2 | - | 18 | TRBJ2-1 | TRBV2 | TGTGCCAGCATCGGACTAGCGGGCCCGGAGATTTCCTACAATGAGCAGTTCTTC | CASIGLAGPEISYNEQFF
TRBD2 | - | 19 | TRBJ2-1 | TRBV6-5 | TGTGCCAGCAGTTACATGGGCACTAGCGGGAGCGGAACGTACAATGAGCAGTTCTTC | CASSYMGTSGSGTYNEQFF
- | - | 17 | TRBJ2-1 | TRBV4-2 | TGTGCCAGCAGCCAAGGGAACGGTCGGTCCTCCTACAATGAGCAGTTCTTC | CASSQGNGRSSYNEQFF
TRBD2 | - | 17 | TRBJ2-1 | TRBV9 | TGTGCCAGCAGCGTAAATAGCGGGGGGGATAAGAACAATGAGCAGTTCTTC | CASSVNSGGDKNNEQFF
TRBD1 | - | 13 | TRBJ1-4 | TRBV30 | TGTGCCTGGAGTGTACAGGGGCATGAAAAACTGTTTTTT | CAWSVQGHEKLFF
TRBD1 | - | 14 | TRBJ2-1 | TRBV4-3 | TGCGCCAGCAGCCAAGGGGACAGGGGTGGCGAGCAGTTCTTC | CASSQGDRGGEQFF
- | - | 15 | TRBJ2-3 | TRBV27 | TGTGCCAGCATGGGGATCGGGGGCCCCACAGATACGCAGTATTTT | CASMGIGGPTDTQYF
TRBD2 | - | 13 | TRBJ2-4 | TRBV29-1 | TGCAGCGTTGAGACTAGCGTTGGCAATAAGCAGTACTTC | CSVETSVGNKQYF
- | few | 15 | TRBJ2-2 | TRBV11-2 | TGTGCCAGCAGCCCGGACCTGACTGGCACCGGGGAGCTGTTTTTT | CASSPDLTGTGELFF
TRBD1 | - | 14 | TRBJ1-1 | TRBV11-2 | TGTGCCACCCTCACAGGGGCCACGAACACTGAAGCTTTCTTT | CATLTGATNTEAFF
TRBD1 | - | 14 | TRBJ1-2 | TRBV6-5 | TGTGCCAGCGGCTCCGGGGACAGACTCTATGGCTACACCTTC | CASGSGDRLYGYTF
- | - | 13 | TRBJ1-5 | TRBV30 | TGTGCCTGGAGAAACAGGGATGGTCAGCCCCAGCATTTT | CAWRNRDGQPQHF
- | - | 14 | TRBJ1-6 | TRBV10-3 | TGTGCCATCAGGGAAAACGGGGGCGATTCACCCCTCCACTTT | CAIRENGGDSPLHF
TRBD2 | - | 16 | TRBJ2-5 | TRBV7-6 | TGTGCCAGCAGCTTAGCGCTTCGGGAGGGCCGGGAGACCCAGTACTTC | CASSLALREGRETQYF